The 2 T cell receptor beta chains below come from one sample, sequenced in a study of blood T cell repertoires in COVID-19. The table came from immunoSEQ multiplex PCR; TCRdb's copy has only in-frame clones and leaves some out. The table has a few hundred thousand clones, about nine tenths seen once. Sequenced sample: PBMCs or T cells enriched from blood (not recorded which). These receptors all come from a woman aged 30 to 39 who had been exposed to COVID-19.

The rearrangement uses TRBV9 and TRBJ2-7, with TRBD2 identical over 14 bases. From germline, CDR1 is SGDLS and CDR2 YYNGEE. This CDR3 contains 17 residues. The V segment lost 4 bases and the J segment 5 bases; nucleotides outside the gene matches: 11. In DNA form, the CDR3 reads TGTGCCAGCAGCCTATATGGACTAGCGGGAGGTACCCACGAGCAGTACTTC. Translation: CASSLYGLAGGTHEQYF.

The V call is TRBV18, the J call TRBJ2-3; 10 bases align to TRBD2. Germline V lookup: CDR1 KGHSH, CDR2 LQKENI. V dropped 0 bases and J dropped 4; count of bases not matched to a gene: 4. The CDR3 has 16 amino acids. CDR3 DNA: TGTGCCAGCTCACCACCAGCGGGAGGGCCCGCAGATACGCAGTATTTT. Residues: CASSPPAGGPADTQYF.